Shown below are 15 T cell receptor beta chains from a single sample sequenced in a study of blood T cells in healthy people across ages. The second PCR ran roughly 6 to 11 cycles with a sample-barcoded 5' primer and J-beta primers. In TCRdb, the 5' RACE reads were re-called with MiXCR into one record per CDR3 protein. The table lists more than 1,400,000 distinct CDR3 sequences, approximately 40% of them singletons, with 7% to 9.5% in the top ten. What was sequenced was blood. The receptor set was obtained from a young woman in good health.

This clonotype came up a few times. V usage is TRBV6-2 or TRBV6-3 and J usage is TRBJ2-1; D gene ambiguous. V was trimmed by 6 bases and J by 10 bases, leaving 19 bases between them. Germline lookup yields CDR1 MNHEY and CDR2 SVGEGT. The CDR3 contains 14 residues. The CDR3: CASSSDRTPLEQFF. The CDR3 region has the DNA TGTGCCAGCAGCAGCGATCGAACTCCCCTGGAGCAGTTCTTC.

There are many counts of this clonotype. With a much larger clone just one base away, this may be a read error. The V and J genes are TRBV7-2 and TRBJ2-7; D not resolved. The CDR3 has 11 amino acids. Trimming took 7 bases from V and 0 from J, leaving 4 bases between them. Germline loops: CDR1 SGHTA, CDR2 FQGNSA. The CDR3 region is CASTSSYEQYF. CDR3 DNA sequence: TGTGCCAGCACCTCCTCCTACGAGCAGTACTTC.

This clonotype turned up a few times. This CDR3 reads CSASEQSGANVLTF. The CDR3, as DNA: TGCAGTGCGTCAGAACAATCCGGGGCCAACGTCCTGACTTTC. The gene calls are TRBV20-1 and TRBJ2-6, with unresolved D. V was shortened by 6 bases and J by 4 bases, with 13 bases between the two germline ends. Germline assignment: CDR1 DFQATT and CDR2 SNEGSKA (reference sequence). The CDR3 is 14 residues long.

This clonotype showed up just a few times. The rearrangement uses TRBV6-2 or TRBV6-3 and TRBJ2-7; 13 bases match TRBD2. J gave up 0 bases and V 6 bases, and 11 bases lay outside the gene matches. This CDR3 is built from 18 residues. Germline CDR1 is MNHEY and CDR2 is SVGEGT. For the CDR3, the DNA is TGTGCCAGCAGAGGGACTAGCGGGACTTACTATGGCTCCTACGAGCAGTACTTC. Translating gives CASRGTSGTYYGSYEQYF.

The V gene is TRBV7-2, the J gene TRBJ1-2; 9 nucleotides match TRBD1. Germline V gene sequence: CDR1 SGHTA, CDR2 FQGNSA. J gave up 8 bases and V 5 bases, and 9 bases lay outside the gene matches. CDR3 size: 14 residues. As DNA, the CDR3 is TGTGCCAGCAGCCGCCGGGACAGGGCAAGCGGCTACACCTTC. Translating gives CASSRRDRASGYTF.

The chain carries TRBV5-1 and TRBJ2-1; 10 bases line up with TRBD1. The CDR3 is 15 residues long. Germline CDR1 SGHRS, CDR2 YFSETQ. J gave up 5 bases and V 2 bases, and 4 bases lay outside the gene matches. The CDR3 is CASSFWDRGDNEQFF. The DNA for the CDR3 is TGCGCCAGCAGCTTTTGGGACAGGGGTGACAATGAGCAGTTCTTC.

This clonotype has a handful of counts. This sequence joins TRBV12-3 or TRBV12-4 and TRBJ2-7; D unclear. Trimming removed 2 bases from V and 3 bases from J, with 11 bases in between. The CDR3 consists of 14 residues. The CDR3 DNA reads TGTGCCAGCAGTTTATTGCACAGAAGCTACGAGCAGTACTTC. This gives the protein CASSLLHRSYEQYF.

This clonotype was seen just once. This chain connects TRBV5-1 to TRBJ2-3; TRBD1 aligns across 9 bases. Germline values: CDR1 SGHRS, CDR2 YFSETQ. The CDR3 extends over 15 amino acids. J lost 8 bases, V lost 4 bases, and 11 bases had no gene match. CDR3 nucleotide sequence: TGCGCCAGCAGCCGGGACAGGGCGGATGGAGGTACGCAGTATTTT. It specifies CASSRDRADGGTQYF.

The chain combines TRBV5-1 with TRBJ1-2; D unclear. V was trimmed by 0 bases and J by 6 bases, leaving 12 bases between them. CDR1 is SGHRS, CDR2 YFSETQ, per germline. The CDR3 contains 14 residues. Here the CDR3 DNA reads TGCGCCAGCAGCTTGGGTTGGGCCGAGGATGGCTACACCTTC. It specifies CASSLGWAEDGYTF.

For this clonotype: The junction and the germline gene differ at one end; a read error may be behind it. The CDR3: CASTEHRTGLRYGHTF. The CDR3 nucleotides are TGTGCCAGCACCGAACACCGGACAGGCTTGCGGTATGGCCACACCTTC. V gene TRBV6-1 combines with J gene TRBJ1-2, with 7 positions matching TRBD1. The CDR3 is 16 residues long. Per the germline V gene, CDR1 is MNHNS and CDR2 is SASEGT.

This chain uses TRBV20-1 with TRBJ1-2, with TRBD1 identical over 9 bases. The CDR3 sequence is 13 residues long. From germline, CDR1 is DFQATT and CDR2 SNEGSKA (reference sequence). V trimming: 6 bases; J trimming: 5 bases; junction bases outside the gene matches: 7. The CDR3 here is CSARSGQGYGYTF. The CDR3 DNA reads TGCAGTGCGCGCTCGGGACAGGGATATGGCTACACCTTC.

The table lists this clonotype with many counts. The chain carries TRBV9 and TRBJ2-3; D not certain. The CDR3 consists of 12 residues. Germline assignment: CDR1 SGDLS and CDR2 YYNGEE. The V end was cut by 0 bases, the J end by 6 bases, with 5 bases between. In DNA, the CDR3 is TGTGCCAGCAGCGTAGATGTGGATACGCAGTATTTT. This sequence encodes CASSVDVDTQYF.

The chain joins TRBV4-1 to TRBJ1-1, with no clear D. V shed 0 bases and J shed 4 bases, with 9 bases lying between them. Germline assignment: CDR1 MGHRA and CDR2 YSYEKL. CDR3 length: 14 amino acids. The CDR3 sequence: CASSQEVGPTEAFF. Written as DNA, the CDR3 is TGCGCCAGCAGCCAAGAGGTAGGGCCCACTGAAGCTTTCTTT.

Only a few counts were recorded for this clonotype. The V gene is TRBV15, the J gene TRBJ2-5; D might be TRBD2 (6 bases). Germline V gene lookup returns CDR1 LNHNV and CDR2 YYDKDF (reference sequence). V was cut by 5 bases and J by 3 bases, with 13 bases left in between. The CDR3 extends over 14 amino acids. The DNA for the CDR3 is TGTGCCACCAGCGTATCGGGCGGGAAAGAGACCCAGTACTTC. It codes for CATSVSGGKETQYF.

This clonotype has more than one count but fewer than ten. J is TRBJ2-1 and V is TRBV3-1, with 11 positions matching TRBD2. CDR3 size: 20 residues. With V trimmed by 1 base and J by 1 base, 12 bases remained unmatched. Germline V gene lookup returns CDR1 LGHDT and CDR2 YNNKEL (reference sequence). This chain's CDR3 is CASSQARVAGGQWSYNEQFF. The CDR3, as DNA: TGTGCCAGCAGCCAAGCCCGGGTAGCGGGAGGGCAGTGGTCCTACAATGAGCAGTTCTTC.